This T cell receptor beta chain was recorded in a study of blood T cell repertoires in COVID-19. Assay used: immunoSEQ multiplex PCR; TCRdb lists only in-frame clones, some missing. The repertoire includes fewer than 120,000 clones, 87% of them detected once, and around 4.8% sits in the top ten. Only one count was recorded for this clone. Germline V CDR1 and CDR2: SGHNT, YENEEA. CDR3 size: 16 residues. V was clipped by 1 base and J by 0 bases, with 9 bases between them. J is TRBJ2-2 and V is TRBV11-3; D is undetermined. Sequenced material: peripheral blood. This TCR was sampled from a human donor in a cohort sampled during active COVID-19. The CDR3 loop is CASSLGGSSNTGELFF. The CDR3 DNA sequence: TGTGCCAGCAGCTTAGGAGGCAGCTCGAACACCGGGGAGCTGTTTTTT.